The TCR beta chain under discussion was sequenced for a study of shared clonotypes between healthy human individuals. About the study: Donor ages ranged 18 to 49 years: a couple of women, three men.

The method was immunoSEQ multiplex PCR; TCRdb's version includes in-frame clones alone and lacks a portion of them. Among a few million clones listed, approximately 96% were seen once. Germline CDR1 is MNHNS and CDR2 is SASEGT. The CDR3 is 15 residues long. J was trimmed by 0 bases and V by 7 bases; bases with no gene match: 5. Material for sequencing was naive CD4+ T cells sorted from blood. Stated subset: CD45RA+ positively selected. The chain employs TRBV6-1 and TRBJ2-3, with 9 bases identical to TRBD2. This clonotype originated in a man between 18 and 35 years old in good health. The CDR3 spells CASNRREGSTDTQYF. The CDR3 region has the DNA TGTGCCAGCAATCGGCGGGAGGGGAGCACAGATACGCAGTATTTT.